Each of the 13 T cell receptor beta chains below was sequenced from the same sample in a study of CD8 T cells in ankylosing spondylitis. Each CDR3 protein is one row after TCRdb ran MiXCR on the 5' RACE reads. The sample lists some 87,000 distinct CDR3 sequences; roughly 8.8% were seen once. The sequenced sample consisted of blood, either unsorted or a sorted T cell fraction (not recorded which). The receptors come from a male donor with ankylosing spondylitis or in good health (not recorded which).

This clonotype showed up just a few times. The rearrangement uses TRBV5-1 and TRBJ2-2; TRBD1 or TRBD2 may be the D gene (6 bases each). The CDR3 spans 17 residues. V gave up 1 base and J gave up 6 bases, with 19 bases separating them. The germline V gene has CDR1 SGHRS and CDR2 YFSETQ. The CDR3 sequence: CASSLLGGPSDAGELFF. DNA of the CDR3: TGCGCCAGCAGCTTGTTGGGGGGCCCGTCGGACGCCGGGGAGCTGTTTTTT.

This clonotype was detected ten times or more. V usage is TRBV10-3 and J usage is TRBJ2-3; a weak D match, TRBD1 (5 bases). This CDR3 has 15 amino acids. Germline loops: CDR1 ENHRY, CDR2 SYGVKD. V gave up 4 bases and J gave up 1 base, with 12 bases separating them. The DNA for the CDR3 is TGTGCCATCAGTGCCCTGGGGCTCGGCACAGATACGCAGTATTTT. Its translation is CAISALGLGTDTQYF.

This clonotype came up once. Being one base from a much bigger clone, this may be a read error. The chain combines TRBV3-1 with TRBJ1-2; D not resolved. This CDR3 spans 12 amino acids. The germline V gene has CDR1 LGHDT and CDR2 YNNKEL (reference sequence). CDR3 DNA: TGTCCCAGCAGCCAAGGAGTGGGCGGCTACACCTTC. Translation gives CPSSQGVGGYTF.

There are many counts of this clonotype. J is TRBJ2-2 and V is TRBV7-6; D is unclear. Germline CDR1 and CDR2: SGHVS and FNYEAQ. This CDR3 comprises 12 residues. V dropped 2 bases and J dropped 6 bases, with 4 bases sitting between them. In nucleotides, the CDR3 is TGTGCCAGCAGCTTAAGTGCCGGGGAGCTGTTTTTT. Amino acid sequence: CASSLSAGELFF.

This clonotype turned up a few times. This chain joins TRBV6-1 and TRBJ2-1; D possibly corresponds to TRBD2 (6 bases). This CDR3 contains 13 residues. The germline V gene encodes CDR1 MNHNS and CDR2 SASEGT. The ends were cut back, 8 bases at V and 9 bases at J, with 17 bases in the middle. This chain's CDR3 is CASHMGGVAEQFF. In DNA form, the CDR3 reads TGTGCCAGCCATATGGGGGGAGTGGCTGAGCAGTTCTTC.

This clonotype occurred many times. The rearrangement links TRBV4-2 to TRBJ2-5; D unclear. This CDR3 is built from 17 residues. Germline V gene data show CDR1 as LGHNA and CDR2 as YNFKEQ. V was pared by 0 bases and J by 5 bases, with 19 bases between. As DNA, the CDR3 is TGTGCCAGCAGCCAAGAGAAACTTGACGGTTCGGGCGAGACCCAGTACTTC. Its translation is CASSQEKLDGSGETQYF.

In its sample, this clonotype was seen many times. The chain is built from TRBV2 and TRBJ2-7; 7 positions agree with TRBD1. The length of the CDR3 is 14 residues. Germline assignment: CDR1 SNHLY and CDR2 FYNNEI. Trimming removed 2 bases from V and 3 bases from J; junction bases left unmatched: 4. CDR3 DNA sequence: TGTGCCAGCAGTGAACAGGGGGAAGGCTACGAGCAGTACTTC. Translating it yields CASSEQGEGYEQYF.

This clonotype was picked up many times. The CDR3 reads CSARGHNYGYTF. In DNA, the CDR3 is TGCAGTGCTAGGGGGCATAACTATGGCTACACCTTC. The rearrangement links TRBV20-1 to TRBJ1-2; a possible D gene is TRBD1 (5 bases). Trimming removed 3 bases from V and 1 base from J, with 6 bases in between. The germline V gene has CDR1 DFQATT and CDR2 SNEGSKA (reference sequence). The CDR3 is 12 amino acids.

At least ten counts were recorded for this clonotype. The chain links TRBV2 to TRBJ2-1; 9 bases align to TRBD1. This CDR3 comprises 16 residues. CDR1 SNHLY and CDR2 FYNNEI come from the germline V gene. J gave up 1 base and V 6 bases, and 7 bases lay outside the gene matches. CDR3 DNA sequence: TGTGCCAGCAGCCAACAGGGGGCCGGGTCCTACAATGAGCAGTTCTTC. Its translation is CASSQQGAGSYNEQFF.

This clonotype was counted at least ten times. The gene calls are TRBV15 and TRBJ2-7; D gene unclear. This CDR3 is 13 amino acids long. V lost 5 bases, J lost 2 bases, and 10 bases lay in between. CDR1 and CDR2 (germline): LNHNV, YYDKDF (reference sequence). The CDR3 DNA reads TGTGCCACCAGCCCCCAAAATACCTACGAGCAGTACTTC. Amino acids: CATSPQNTYEQYF.

This clonotype was seen at least ten times. The V call is TRBV20-1, the J call TRBJ1-4; D may be TRBD1 (6 bases). V was pared by 0 bases and J by 7 bases, with 18 bases between. Germline-derived CDR1 and CDR2 are DFQATT and SNEGSKA (reference sequence). The CDR3 has 16 amino acids. Here the CDR3 DNA reads TGCAGTGCTAGAGATAGAGGAGAACAGGGCGGTGAAAAACTGTTTTTT. Amino acids: CSARDRGEQGGEKLFF.

CDR3 in DNA: TGTGCCAGCAGCTTACCGCGGACAGGGAGCACAGATACGCAGTATTTT. Its translation is CASSLPRTGSTDTQYF. The rearrangement joins TRBV7-9 to TRBJ2-3, with 8 nucleotides matching TRBD1. The CDR3 totals 16 residues. V lost 2 bases to trimming and J lost 0 bases; unmatched junction nucleotides: 4. Germline-derived CDR1 and CDR2 are SEHNR and FQNEAQ (reference sequence).

This clonotype was detected ten times or more. The rearrangement joins TRBV23-1 to TRBJ1-3; no firm D call. Being an ORF, TRBV23-1 has a function that is uncertain. The germline V and J ends were trimmed by 5 bases and 1 base, with 9 bases remaining between them. The length of the CDR3 is 14 residues. The CDR3 nucleotides read TGCGCCAGCAGTTTAAAGGATTCTGGAAACACCATATATTTT. Amino acids: CASSLKDSGNTIYF.